The rows below give T cell receptor beta chains drawn from one sample of a study of shared clonotypes between healthy human individuals. Repertoires were generated with immunoSEQ multiplex PCR, while TCRdb's copy carries only in-frame clones and drops some. The sample has 2 million to 2.5 million clones, roughly 92% seen once; the top ten hold 0.37%. The sequenced material came from naive CD4+ T cells from PBMCs. All receptors come from a man aged 18-30 years in good health. Some clones in this sample may be carry-over from other donors' samples. The CDR3 runs from the conserved cysteine through the conserved F or W. The order of the fields is V gene, clone size, CDR3 length, J gene, D gene, CDR3 protein, CDR3 DNA. D genes are given only for firm matches. Size values are once, few and many counts, or a class for expanded clones, and some rows have none.

>TRBV9|-|16|TRBJ2-3|TRBD2
CASSGSTSGSADTQYF
TGTGCCAGCAGCGGAAGCACTAGCGGGAGCGCAGATACGCAGTATTTT
>TRBV5-5|-|15|TRBJ1-3|-
CASSFSTGLGDTIYF
TGTGCCAGCAGCTTCTCAACGGGATTGGGGGACACCATATATTTT
>TRBV7-2|-|16|TRBJ2-3|TRBD2
CASSLELAGHTDTQYF
TGTGCCAGCAGCTTAGAACTAGCGGGACACACAGATACGCAGTATTTT
>TRBV7-2|-|15|TRBJ2-2|-
CASSLGSSRTGELFF
TGTGCCAGCAGCTTAGGGTCTAGTAGGACCGGGGAGCTGTTTTTT
>TRBV7-2|-|15|TRBJ2-1|-
CASSLGAGSYNEQFF
TGTGCCAGCAGCTTAGGAGCCGGGTCCTACAATGAGCAGTTCTTC
>TRBV15|-|12|TRBJ2-1|-
CATSGPGDEQFF
TGTGCCACCAGCGGGCCTGGGGATGAGCAGTTCTTC
>TRBV10-3|-|15|TRBJ2-1|TRBD2
CAISGTSGSYNEQFF
TGTGCCATCAGTGGGACTAGCGGCTCCTACAATGAGCAGTTCTTC
>TRBV6-6|-|12|TRBJ1-2|-
CASSYQADGYTF
TGTGCCAGCAGTTACCAGGCAGATGGCTACACCTTC
>TRBV20-1|-|11|TRBJ1-5|-
CSARLSEPQHF
TGCAGTGCTAGATTAAGTGAGCCCCAGCATTTT
>TRBV6-4|-|13|TRBJ1-2|-
CASSSNGAGGYTF
TGTGCCAGCAGTTCCAACGGGGCGGGTGGCTACACCTTC
>TRBV29-1|-|17|TRBJ1-1|TRBD1
CSALGTGGRRGGGEAFF
TGCAGCGCCCTCGGGACAGGGGGTCGCCGGGGGGGAGGTGAAGCTTTCTTT
>TRBV5-4|once|14|TRBJ1-1|-
CASSLDRFNTEAFF
TGTGCCAGCAGCTTGGACAGATTTAACACTGAAGCTTTCTTT
>TRBV6-6|-|11|TRBJ1-1|-
CASSAHLGAFF
TGTGCCAGCAGTGCGCATCTCGGTGCTTTCTTT
>TRBV7-2|-|14|TRBJ1-1|-
CASSHGRVSSEAFF
TGTGCCAGCAGCCATGGGCGAGTCTCTTCTGAAGCTTTCTTT
>TRBV2|-|13|TRBJ1-2|-
CASSRTVNYGYTF
TGTGCCAGCAGTCGGACAGTGAACTATGGCTACACCTTC
>TRBV6-5|-|14|TRBJ2-1|TRBD1
CASGRDRGYNEQFF
TGTGCCAGCGGCCGGGACAGGGGCTACAATGAGCAGTTCTTC
>TRBV9|-|15|TRBJ1-2|-
CASSAETGRNYGYTF
TGTGCCAGCAGCGCAGAAACGGGACGGAACTATGGCTACACCTTC
>TRBV5-1|-|15|TRBJ2-7|TRBD1
CASSLAAGGLYEQYF
TGCGCCAGCAGCTTGGCCGCAGGGGGCCTCTACGAGCAGTACTTC
>TRBV5-8|-|12|TRBJ1-2|-
CASSLRGGPGTF
TGTGCCAGCAGCTTAAGGGGAGGGCCTGGTACCTTC
>TRBV5-6|-|15|TRBJ2-3|TRBD2
CASSFGTSGTDTQYF
TGTGCCAGCAGCTTCGGGACTAGCGGCACAGATACGCAGTATTTT
>TRBV5-1|-|15|TRBJ2-5|-
CASGRTGDFQETQYF
TGCGCCAGCGGCCGAACGGGGGACTTCCAAGAGACCCAGTACTTC
>TRBV2|-|12|TRBJ2-5|-
CASSVPQETQYF
TGTGCCAGCAGCGTCCCTCAGGAGACCCAGTACTTC
>TRBV6-1|-|13|TRBJ2-1|-
CASRGGWYNEQFF
TGTGCCAGCAGGGGGGGTTGGTACAATGAGCAGTTCTTC
>TRBV5-1|-|12|TRBJ1-2|TRBD1
CASGSGGSGYTF
TGCGCCAGCGGATCAGGGGGTAGTGGCTACACCTTC
>TRBV10-3|-|16|TRBJ2-1|TRBD2
CAISGLLAASYNEQFF
TGTGCCATCAGTGGATTACTAGCGGCCTCCTACAATGAGCAGTTCTTC
>TRBV4-1|-|15|TRBJ2-3|-
CASSQVPTGTDTQYF
TGCGCCAGCAGCCAAGTTCCAACGGGGACAGATACGCAGTATTTT
>TRBV5-8|-|14|TRBJ2-7|TRBD2
CASRKAGATYEQYF
TGTGCCAGCAGGAAGGCGGGAGCCACCTACGAGCAGTACTTC
>TRBV30|-|13|TRBJ2-1|-
CACATLSGGEQFF
TGTGCCTGCGCGACACTTTCGGGCGGCGAGCAGTTCTTC
>TRBV6-1|-|14|TRBJ1-2|TRBD1
CASSEGTGGSGYTF
TGTGCCAGCAGTGAGGGGACAGGGGGCAGTGGCTACACCTTC
>TRBV28|-|15|TRBJ2-3|-
CASSLGGEGTDTQYF
TGTGCCAGCAGTTTAGGGGGCGAAGGCACAGATACGCAGTATTTT
>TRBV5-4|-|14|TRBJ2-1|-
CASSMPTAYNEQFF
TGTGCCAGCAGCATGCCGACTGCCTACAATGAGCAGTTCTTC
>TRBV27|-|14|TRBJ1-1|-
CASSVEGMNTEAFF
TGTGCCAGCAGTGTGGAGGGCATGAACACTGAAGCTTTCTTT
>TRBV15|-|14|TRBJ1-1|TRBD1
CATSKDRAPPEAFF
TGTGCCACCAGCAAGGACAGGGCCCCCCCAGAAGCTTTCTTT
>TRBV14|-|13|TRBJ1-2|-
CASSQQRSAGYTF
TGTGCCAGCAGCCAACAAAGGAGCGCTGGCTACACCTTC
>TRBV19|few|15|TRBJ1-5|TRBD1
CASSMVSGGGQPQHF
TGTGCCAGTAGTATGGTATCAGGGGGTGGTCAGCCCCAGCATTTT
>TRBV7-3|-|13|TRBJ2-5|-
CASSLMRQETQYF
TGTGCCAGCAGCCTCATGAGACAAGAGACCCAGTACTTC
>TRBV28|-|12|TRBJ2-3|-
CASSPPAHPQYF
TGTGCCAGCAGCCCGCCCGCGCACCCGCAGTATTTT
>TRBV4-1|once|17|TRBJ1-5|-
CASSQNGFQGSNQPQHF
TGCGCCAGCAGCCAAAACGGGTTTCAAGGCAGCAATCAGCCCCAGCATTTT
>TRBV4-1|-|14|TRBJ2-7|-
CASSQDPILYEQYF
TGCGCCAGCAGCCAAGATCCGATACTCTACGAGCAGTACTTC
>TRBV6-5|-|13|TRBJ2-4|-
CASSRPGRDIQYF
TGTGCCAGCAGTCGACCGGGACGGGACATTCAGTACTTC
>TRBV28|-|16|TRBJ2-7|TRBD2
CASSRSTSGLSYEQYF
TGTGCCAGCAGCCGATCGACTAGCGGCCTCTCCTACGAGCAGTACTTC
>TRBV6-5|-|13|TRBJ2-7|-
CASSYSGGLEQYF
TGTGCCAGCAGTTACTCCGGGGGGCTCGAGCAGTACTTC
>TRBV6-5|-|13|TRBJ1-1|-
CASSYSSPPQAFF
TGTGCCAGCAGTTACTCGTCCCCTCCCCAAGCTTTCTTT
>TRBV5-1|-|12|TRBJ2-3|-
CASSLKTDTQYF
TGCGCCAGCAGCTTAAAAACAGATACGCAGTATTTT
>TRBV5-1|-|17|TRBJ2-7|TRBD2
CASSLFLAGTNSYEQYF
TGCGCCAGCAGCTTGTTCCTAGCGGGGACCAATTCCTACGAGCAGTACTTC
>TRBV2|-|14|TRBJ2-2|-
CASSSGTPGGELFF
TGTGCCAGCAGTTCCGGGACCCCGGGCGGGGAGCTGTTTTTT
>TRBV5-1|few|14|TRBJ1-5|-
CASSLAAGNQPQHF
TGCGCCAGCAGCTTGGCAGCAGGGAATCAGCCCCAGCATTTT
>TRBV18|-|17|TRBJ1-5|-
CASSPVQTALSNQPQHF
TGTGCCAGCTCACCAGTACAAACGGCATTATCCAATCAGCCCCAGCATTTT
>TRBV5-1|few|14|TRBJ2-5|TRBD1
CASSFSGTEETQYF
TGCGCCAGCAGCTTCTCCGGGACAGAAGAGACCCAGTACTTC
>TRBV29-1|-|16|TRBJ2-1|TRBD2
CSVAYPSREAYNEQFF
TGCAGCGTTGCCTATCCCTCCCGGGAGGCGTACAATGAGCAGTTCTTC
>TRBV7-2|-|15|TRBJ2-7|-
CASSLGRGRSYEQYF
TGTGCCAGCAGCTTAGGTCGGGGGAGGAGCTACGAGCAGTACTTC
>TRBV5-1|-|13|TRBJ2-3|-
CASSALVGGTQYF
TGCGCCAGCAGTGCCCTAGTGGGAGGTACGCAGTATTTT
>TRBV19|-|14|TRBJ1-5|-
CASSRGYANQPQHF
TGTGCCAGTAGTAGGGGGTACGCCAATCAGCCCCAGCATTTT
>TRBV28|-|13|TRBJ1-2|TRBD1
CASRTGTEYGYTF
TGTGCCAGCAGGACCGGGACAGAATATGGCTACACCTTC
>TRBV4-1|-|15|TRBJ2-7|-
CASSQTGTSLYEQYF
TGCGCCAGCAGCCAAACCGGGACTTCCCTTTACGAGCAGTACTTC
>TRBV19|-|13|TRBJ1-3|-
CASSMDSGNTIYF
TGTGCCAGTAGTATGGACTCTGGAAACACCATATATTTT
>TRBV7-9|-|12|TRBJ1-5|-
CASSLDGQPQHF
TGTGCCAGCAGCCTTGACGGCCAGCCCCAGCATTTT
>TRBV19|-|16|TRBJ1-5|-
CASRQRGRANNQPQHF
TGTGCCAGTAGGCAGAGGGGGAGGGCCAACAATCAGCCCCAGCATTTT
>TRBV6-1|-|13|TRBJ2-7|TRBD1
CASRVDRFYEQYF
TGTGCCAGCAGGGTGGACAGGTTTTACGAGCAGTACTTC